The rows below give T cell receptor beta chains drawn from one sample of a study of OX40 agonist ivuxolimab in advanced cancers. TCRdb's table, derived via immunoSEQ multiplex PCR, lists solely in-frame clones and lacks some. The sample has more than 85,000 clones; 90% are singletons. The material was CD4+ or CD8+ T cells sorted from blood, obtained in a trial of the OX40 agonist ivuxolimab. The origin of the receptors is an adult with an advanced solid tumor such as melanoma, head and neck, liver or kidney cancer. CDR3s include the opening cysteine and the closing phenylalanine or tryptophan. A row's size may be missing; if present it is once, few, many or a size class.

CASSLMRGAGQPQHF TRBV7-2 -
CASSLRAGVNYEQYF TRBV4-1 -
CASSPMVRVSFYEQYF TRBV6-6 -
CASSLFQGYEQYF TRBV28 few
CASSSPWHRAPRYNEQFF TRBV11-3 -
CASSLYGREQFF TRBV11-2 once
CAISESAGRSSYEQYF TRBV10-3 -
CASSQDRRRAEGEQYF TRBV4-3 -
CASSLVVNSEAFF TRBV11-1 -
CASSNPGTSATNTGELFF TRBV7-8 -
CASSPSSGRAYNEQFF TRBV5-1 -
CAWSRGRAVNEQFF TRBV30 once
CASGLGVGGAGRRDQPQHF TRBV12-5 once
CASSEWGRTDTQYF TRBV10-2 once
CASSVGGALNEQFF TRBV9 few
CASSSGRAVKDTQYF TRBV5-1 -
CASSLVGTGVGYTF TRBV5-5 -
CAWQQGARSYGELFF TRBV30 -
CASSIRRSGIDEQFF TRBV28 -
CASSQERTGSQYF TRBV4-3 -
CASSLGTSGSGTQYF TRBV7-9 -
CASSQGGFSGANVLTF TRBV4-1 -
CASSLDGAQGYTIYF TRBV7-2 -
CASSSNSGSSYNEQFF TRBV5-6 -
CASSSTSPGTQYF TRBV11-3 few
CASSPIPGSEAFF TRBV19 -
CASSPPIADRRQPQHF TRBV18 -
CASSGTRLTGYTF TRBV2 -
CASSSRDRGDTEAFF TRBV25-1 -
CASSLGTDSSAEQYF TRBV7-6 -
CASSFRLSTDTQYF TRBV5-1 -
CASSPRAEAFF TRBV7-9 -
CASSPTGTSTDTQYF TRBV28 -
CASSTRTGVDGYTF TRBV6-1 -
CASSLAGTASGNTIYF TRBV5-1 -
CASSRNTGELFF TRBV6-5 -
CASSSAATSGAYNEQFF TRBV7-3 few
CASSSPLKGTYEQYF TRBV27 -
CASNPGPTTYEQYF TRBV5-1 -
CASSLWQGGLNEKLFF TRBV28 once
CSEVEGTEAFF TRBV29-1 -
CASSQDRGGFSYEQYF TRBV14 -
CASSLDRASQPQHF TRBV19 -
CASSSTENTEAFF TRBV11-2 -
CASIPTGNQPQHF TRBV6-1 -
CASSPPKQETQYF TRBV7-2 -
CASSLTGGLQETQYF TRBV5-6 -
CASSLYRSTDTQYF TRBV7-3 once
CASSLTGGDTQYF TRBV7-2 -
CASSGERQFF TRBV9 -
CASSPQPSSHPYEQYF TRBV7-3 -
CASSAPNSETQYF TRBV9 -
CASSPITGTSDTVQFF TRBV18 -
CASSLQTFSSYNEQFF TRBV5-1 -
CASSFGVPRRETQYF TRBV5-6 once
CATSRGYRQGVNTEAFF TRBV15 -
CAWSRTVVYEQYF TRBV30 -
CASSPNRDTYEQYF TRBV28 -